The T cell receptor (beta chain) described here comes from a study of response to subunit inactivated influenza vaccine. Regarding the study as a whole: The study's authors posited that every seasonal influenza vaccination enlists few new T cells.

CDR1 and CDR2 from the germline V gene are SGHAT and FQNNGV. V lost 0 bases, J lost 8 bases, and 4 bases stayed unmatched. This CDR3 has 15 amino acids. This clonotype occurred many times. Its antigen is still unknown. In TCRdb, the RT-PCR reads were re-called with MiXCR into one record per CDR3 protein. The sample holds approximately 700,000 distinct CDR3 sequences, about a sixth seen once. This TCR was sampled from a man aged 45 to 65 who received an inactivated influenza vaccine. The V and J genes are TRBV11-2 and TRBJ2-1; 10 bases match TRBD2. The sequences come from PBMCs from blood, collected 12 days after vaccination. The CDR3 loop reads CASSLEASGSYEQFF. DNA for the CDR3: TGTGCCAGCAGCTTAGAGGCTAGCGGGAGCTATGAGCAGTTCTTC.